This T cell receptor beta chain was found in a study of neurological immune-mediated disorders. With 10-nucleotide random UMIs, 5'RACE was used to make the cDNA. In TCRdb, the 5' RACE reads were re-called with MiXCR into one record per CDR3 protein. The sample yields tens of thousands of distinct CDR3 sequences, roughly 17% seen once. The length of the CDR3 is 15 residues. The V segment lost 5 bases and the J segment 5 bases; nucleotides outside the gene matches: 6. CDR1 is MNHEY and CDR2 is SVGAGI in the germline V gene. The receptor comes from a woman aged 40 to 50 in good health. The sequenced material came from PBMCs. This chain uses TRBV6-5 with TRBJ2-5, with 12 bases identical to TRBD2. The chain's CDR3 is CASSRLAGGPETQYF. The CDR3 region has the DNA TGTGCCAGCAGTCGCCTAGCGGGGGGGCCGGAGACCCAGTACTTC.